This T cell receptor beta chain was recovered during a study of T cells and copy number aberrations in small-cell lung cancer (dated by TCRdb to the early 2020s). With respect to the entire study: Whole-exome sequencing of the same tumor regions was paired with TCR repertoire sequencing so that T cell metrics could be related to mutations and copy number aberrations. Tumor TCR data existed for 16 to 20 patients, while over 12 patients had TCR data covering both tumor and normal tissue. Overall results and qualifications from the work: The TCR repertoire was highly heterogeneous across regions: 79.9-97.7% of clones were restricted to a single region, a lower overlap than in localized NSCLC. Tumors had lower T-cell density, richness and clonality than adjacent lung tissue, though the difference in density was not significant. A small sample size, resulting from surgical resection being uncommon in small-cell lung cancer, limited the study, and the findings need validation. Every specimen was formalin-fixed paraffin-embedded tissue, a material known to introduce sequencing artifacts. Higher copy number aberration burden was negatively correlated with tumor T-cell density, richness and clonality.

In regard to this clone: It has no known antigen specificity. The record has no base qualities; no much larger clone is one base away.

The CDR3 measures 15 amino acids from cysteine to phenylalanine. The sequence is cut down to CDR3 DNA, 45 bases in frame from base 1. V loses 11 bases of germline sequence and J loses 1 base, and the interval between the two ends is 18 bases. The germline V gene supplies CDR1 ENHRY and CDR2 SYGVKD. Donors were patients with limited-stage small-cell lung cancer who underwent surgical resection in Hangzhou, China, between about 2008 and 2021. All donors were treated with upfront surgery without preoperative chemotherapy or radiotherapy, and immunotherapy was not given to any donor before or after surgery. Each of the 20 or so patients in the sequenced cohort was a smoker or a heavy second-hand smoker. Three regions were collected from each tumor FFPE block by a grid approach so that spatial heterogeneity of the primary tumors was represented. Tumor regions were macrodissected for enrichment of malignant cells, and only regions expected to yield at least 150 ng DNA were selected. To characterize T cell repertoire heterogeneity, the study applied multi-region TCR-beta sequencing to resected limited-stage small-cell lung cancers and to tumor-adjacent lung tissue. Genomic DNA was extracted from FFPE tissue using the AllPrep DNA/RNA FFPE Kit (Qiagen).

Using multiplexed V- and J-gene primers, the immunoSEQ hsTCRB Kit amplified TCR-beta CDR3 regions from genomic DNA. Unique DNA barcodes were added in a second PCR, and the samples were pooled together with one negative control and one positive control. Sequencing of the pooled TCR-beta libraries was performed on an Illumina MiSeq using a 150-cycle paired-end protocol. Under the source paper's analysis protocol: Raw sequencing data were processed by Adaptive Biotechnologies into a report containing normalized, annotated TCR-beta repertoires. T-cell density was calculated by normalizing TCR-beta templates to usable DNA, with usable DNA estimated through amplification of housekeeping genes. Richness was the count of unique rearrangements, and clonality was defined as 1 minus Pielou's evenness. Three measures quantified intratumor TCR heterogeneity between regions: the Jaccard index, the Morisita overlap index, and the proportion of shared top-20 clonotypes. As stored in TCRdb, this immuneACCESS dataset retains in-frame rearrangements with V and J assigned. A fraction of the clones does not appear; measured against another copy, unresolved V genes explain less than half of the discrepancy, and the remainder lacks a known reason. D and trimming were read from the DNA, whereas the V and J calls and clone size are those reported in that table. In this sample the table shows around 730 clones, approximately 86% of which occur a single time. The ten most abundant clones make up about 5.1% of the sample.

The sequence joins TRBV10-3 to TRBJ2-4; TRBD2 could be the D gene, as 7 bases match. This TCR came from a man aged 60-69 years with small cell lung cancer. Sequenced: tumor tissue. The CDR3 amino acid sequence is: CAARGDKSAKNIQYF. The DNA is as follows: TGTGCCGCCCGGGGGGACAAGTCGGCCAAAAACATTCAGTACTTC.